This T cell receptor (beta chain) was captured by sequencing in a study of CD8+ T cells in alopecia areata (dated by TCRdb to 2017 to 2018). Background on the whole study: The treated patients took part in an open-label pilot trial in which moderate-to-severe alopecia areata was treated with oral tofacitinib at 5 to 10 mg twice daily. The study used high-throughput TCRbeta sequencing to examine T cell clonal expansion in alopecia areata, in both the C3H/HeJ mouse model and human patients. For the treated patients, the SALT score, which quantifies what percentage of scalp surface area is affected, served as the measure of disease severity. Tofacitinib-treated patients had biopsies at baseline and at 4 and 24 weeks of treatment, with a later scalp biopsy in several patients. On the human side, TCRbeta sequencing was run on scalp tissue and on sorted CD4+ and CD8+ peripheral blood T cells from healthy controls and from alopecia areata patients with either patchy or totalis/universalis disease. TCRbeta CDR3 regions were amplified by immunoSEQ multiplex PCR using 35 Vbeta forward and 13 Jbeta reverse primers. Scalp clonality was compared among normal scalp (n=4), patchy alopecia areata scalp (n=8), and alopecia totalis/universalis scalp (n=8). The RNA source kit depended on sample type: the PAXgene miRNA kit for fixed scalp, the miRNeasy kit for PBMCs, and the RNeasy kit for mouse skin. Tofacitinib was administered for 6 to 18 months, and 6 months of follow-up off drug were then conducted to assess delayed response and recurrence.

Its CDR3 holds 11 amino acids, cysteine through phenylalanine. Just the 33-base CDR3 DNA is kept, in frame starting at base 1. Trimming costs V 1 base and J 6 bases, and their ends lie 5 bases apart. The germline V gene specifies SGHRS as CDR1 and YFSETQ as CDR2. Library method: the immunoSEQ multiplex PCR assay. RNA was extracted from all samples and reverse transcribed into cDNA as template for TCR sequencing. SuperScript III was used to make first-strand cDNA, primed with a 2:1 mix of oligo-dT and random hexamers. A synthetic immune receptor repertoire was used to gauge amplification bias, and whatever bias remained was removed computationally. For the original study's pipeline: After raw reads were preprocessed to remove errors, the CDR3 was defined following IMGT conventions as running from the conserved cysteine to phenylalanine. Clonality was computed as 1 minus the Shannon entropy, with the entropy normalized by log2 of the number of productive unique TCRs. Whether each scalp clone was CD4 or CD8 was inferred by checking scalp TCRbeta sequences against the CD4 and CD8 repertoires from sorted blood. The immuneACCESS repertoire file appears here via TCRdb, limited to in-frame rearrangements. These files lack a portion of the clones; in checked studies, under half of the deficit traces to unresolved V genes, and the cause of the others is not known. The D gene and trimming were derived from the DNA, and the V and J assignments and clone size from that table. This sample has around 70,000 clones in its table, and around 30% of those were observed once. The ten top clones hold more than 13% of the sample.

General conclusions and limits of the study: Compared with mice, TCR sequences shared between patients were less clear, possibly partly because of HLA diversity across the patient population. Lesional scalp, especially in alopecia totalis/universalis, showed higher clonality and more expanded CD8+ clones than normal scalp, suggesting antigenic drive. Tofacitinib significantly decreased scalp clonality and the number of expanded CD8+ clones among the top 100 scalp clones. Because the treated cohort was small and had just a single nonresponder, larger studies are needed to establish links between baseline CD8+ expansion and response. Unlike mouse skin, which is dominated by gammadelta T cells, normal human skin has resident alphabeta T cells that are also sequenced, and this complicates analysis of the scalp TCR repertoire. Many expanded lesional clones were found to persist in scalp and blood during tofacitinib treatment, and relapse after treatment cessation may be partly explained by this persistence.

Taken with the paper, the label for time point translates to: more than three weeks on oral tofacitinib. The sample's treatment or condition label is to be understood as: oral pan-JAK inhibitor, 5-10 mg twice daily. Peripheral blood and lesional scalp punch biopsies were obtained from patients with alopecia areata. PBMCs were isolated by density centrifugation and stained for CD3, CD4 and CD8, and CD4+ and CD8+ T cells were sorted on a FACSAria. Details on this clone: The target of this receptor is not known. The record has no base qualities; no much larger clone is one base away.

The sequencing here drew on CD8+ T cells sorted from blood, taken at week 4, from a patient treated with tofacitinib. The V and J segments used are TRBV5-1 and TRBJ2-7; the D gene remains uncertain. The origin of this receptor is a human donor with alopecia areata. The DNA sequence reads TGCGCCAGCAGCTTGTTGAGCGAGCAGTACTTC. It specifies CASSLLSEQYF.